The present T cell receptor (beta chain) was sequenced within a study of T cell clonotyping in hematopoietic cell transplantation. Turning to the study itself: Pretransplant recipient samples were taken after cytoreduction. General study points: CD4 and CD8 repertoire contributions could not be separated without sorting.

V was shortened by 1 base and J by 0 bases, with 7 bases between the two germline ends. The CDR3 contains 15 residues. Germline V gene sequence: CDR1 LGHNA, CDR2 YNFKEQ. Libraries were prepared by immunoSEQ multiplex PCR; TCRdb keeps only in-frame clonotypes and omits some of them. The profile covers roughly 46,000 clones, with roughly 80% appearing a single time and over 4.5% taken by the ten largest. The time point is: recipient sample about 28 days before transplant, after cytoreduction. On this clone: Its antigen is unidentified.

The source of this sequence is a man aged 55 to 70 with myelodysplastic syndrome. Some clones in this sample may be carry-over from other donors' samples. This material consisted of peripheral blood mononuclear cells, taken before stem cell transplant. The chain links TRBV4-2 to TRBJ2-1; D is possibly TRBD1 (6 bases). CDR3 protein: CASSQGRGSYNEQFF. The CDR3 region has the DNA TGTGCCAGCAGCCAAGGCAGGGGCTCCTACAATGAGCAGTTCTTC.